The rows below give T cell receptor beta chains drawn from one sample of a study of OX40 agonist ivuxolimab in advanced cancers. Sequenced by immunoSEQ multiplex PCR; TCRdb stores in-frame clones only, minus some. The sample yields 67,000 or so clones, about 85% seen once. The material was CD4+ or CD8+ T cells sorted from blood, obtained in a trial of the OX40 agonist ivuxolimab. The source of these receptors is an adult with an advanced solid tumor such as melanoma, head and neck, liver or kidney cancer. Both conserved end residues are part of each CDR3. D genes are given only for firm matches. A clone size is listed for some rows: how often the clone was seen (once, few, many), or a class if it is expanded.

TRBV4-2,-,-,TRBJ1-6,CASSQDSRDSPLHF,TGTGCCAGCAGCCAAGATTCAAGGGATTCACCCCTCCACTTT
TRBV30,medium-sized,TRBD1,TRBJ1-4,CAWSRQGANEKLFF,TGTGCCTGGAGTCGACAGGGGGCTAATGAAAAACTGTTTTTT
TRBV25-1,-,-,TRBJ2-7,CASSVRDNSYEQYF,TGTGCCAGCAGTGTTAGGGACAACTCCTACGAGCAGTACTTC
TRBV14,few,-,TRBJ1-2,CASSQRNRGEGYGYTF,TGTGCCAGCAGCCAGCGGAATCGAGGGGAGGGGTATGGCTACACCTTC
TRBV11-3,-,-,TRBJ2-2,CASSSDRYGGELFF,TGTGCCAGCAGCTCAGACCGGTACGGCGGGGAGCTGTTTTTT
TRBV19,-,TRBD1,TRBJ2-7,CASSRDRVGEDEQYF,TGTGCCAGTAGCCGGGACAGGGTAGGAGAGGACGAGCAGTACTTC
TRBV11-2,-,-,TRBJ1-4,CASSRGGSYNEKLFF,TGTGCCAGCAGTAGAGGGGGGTCGTATAATGAAAAACTGTTTTTT
TRBV5-1,-,TRBD1,TRBJ2-6,CASSLQGSGANVLTF,TGCGCCAGCAGCCTACAGGGGTCTGGGGCCAACGTCCTGACTTTC
TRBV30,-,TRBD2,TRBJ2-1,CAWKGLAGYNEQFF,TGTGCCTGGAAAGGGCTAGCGGGATACAATGAGCAGTTCTTC
TRBV7-3,once,TRBD1,TRBJ2-2,CARRGQGGTGELFF,TGTGCCAGACGCGGACAGGGCGGAACCGGGGAGCTGTTTTTT
TRBV28,once,TRBD2,TRBJ2-1,CASSLAGVLYNEQFF,TGTGCCAGCAGCTTAGCGGGAGTCTTGTACAATGAGCAGTTCTTC
TRBV10-3,-,TRBD2,TRBJ2-7,CAISEGSSGAYEQYF,TGTGCCATCAGTGAAGGTAGTAGCGGGGCCTACGAGCAGTACTTC
TRBV2,-,-,TRBJ2-7,CASLILLWRKPYEQYF,TGTGCCAGCCTCATTCTCTTATGGCGGAAGCCCTACGAGCAGTACTTC
TRBV27,-,-,TRBJ2-1,CASSLFSAGGRYEQFF,TGTGCCAGCAGTTTATTTTCTGCAGGAGGGCGGTATGAGCAGTTCTTC
TRBV6-5,-,TRBD2,TRBJ2-5,CASSPGTRKETQYF,TGTGCCAGCAGTCCTGGGACTAGGAAAGAGACCCAGTACTTC